This TCR beta chain was sequenced in a study of breast tumors, draining lymph nodes, adjacent tissues. MiXCR, run by TCRdb on the multiplex PCR reads, gives a single entry per CDR3 protein. The sample contains around 17,000 distinct CDR3 sequences, 45% of which appear only once. This clonotype has a count of ten or more. Antigen unknown. A much larger clone is a single base away; this may be a read error. The study's findings and limits: Luminal-like breast cancer showed significantly higher tumor–nontumor repertoire similarity than basal-like.

Per the germline V gene, CDR1 is SSHAT and CDR2 is FNYEAQ (reference sequence). The CDR3 contains 15 residues. The specimen sequenced was tumor-adjacent breast tissue. The receptor was isolated from a female donor with breast cancer. Some clones in this sample may be carry-over from other donors' samples. This sequence joins TRBV7-7 and TRBJ2-5, with 8 bases matching TRBD2. CDR3 sequence (DNA): TGTGCTAGCAGCTTGTTCGGGGGGGTTCAAGAGACCCAGCACTTC. Translated, it gives CASSLFGGVQETQHF.